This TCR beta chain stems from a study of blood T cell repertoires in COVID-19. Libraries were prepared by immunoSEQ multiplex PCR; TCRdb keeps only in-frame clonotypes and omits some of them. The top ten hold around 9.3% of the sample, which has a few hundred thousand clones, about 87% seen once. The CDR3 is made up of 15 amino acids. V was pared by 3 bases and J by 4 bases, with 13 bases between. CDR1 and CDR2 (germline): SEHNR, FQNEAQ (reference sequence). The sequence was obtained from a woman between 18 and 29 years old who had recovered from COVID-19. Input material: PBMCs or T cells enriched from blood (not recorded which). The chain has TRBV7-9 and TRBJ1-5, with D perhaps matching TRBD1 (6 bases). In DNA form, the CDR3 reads TGTGCCAGCAGCTTCTCGGGGGGCCCGAATCAGCCCCAGCATTTT. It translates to CASSFSGGPNQPQHF.